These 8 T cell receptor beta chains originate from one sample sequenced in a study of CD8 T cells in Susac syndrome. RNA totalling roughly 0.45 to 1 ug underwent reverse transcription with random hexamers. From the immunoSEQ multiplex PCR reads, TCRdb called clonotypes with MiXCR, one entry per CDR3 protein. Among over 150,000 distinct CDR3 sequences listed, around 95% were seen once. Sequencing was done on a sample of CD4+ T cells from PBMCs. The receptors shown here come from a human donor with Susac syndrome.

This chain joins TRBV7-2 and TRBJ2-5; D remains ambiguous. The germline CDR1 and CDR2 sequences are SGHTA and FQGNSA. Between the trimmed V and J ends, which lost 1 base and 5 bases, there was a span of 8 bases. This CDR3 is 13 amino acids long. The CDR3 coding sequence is TGTGCCAGCAGCTTAGGGACCAGCGAGACCCAGTACTTC. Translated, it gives CASSLGTSETQYF.

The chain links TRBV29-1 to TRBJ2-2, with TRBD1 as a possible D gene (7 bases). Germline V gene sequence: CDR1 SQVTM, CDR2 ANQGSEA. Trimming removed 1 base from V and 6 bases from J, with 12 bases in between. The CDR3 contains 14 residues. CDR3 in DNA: TGCAGCGTTGAAGCGGCCAGGGGGGCCGGGGAGCTGTTTTTT. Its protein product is CSVEAARGAGELFF.

DNA for the CDR3: TGTGCCATCAGTGACGGGGCAGATACGCAGTATTTT. Translation gives CAISDGADTQYF. The chain has TRBV10-3 and TRBJ2-3; TRBD2 might be the D (5 bases). The CDR3 covers 12 residues. Germline CDR1 reads ENHRY; CDR2 reads SYGVKD. With 3 bases removed from V and 4 bases from J, the gap between germline ends came to 5 bases.

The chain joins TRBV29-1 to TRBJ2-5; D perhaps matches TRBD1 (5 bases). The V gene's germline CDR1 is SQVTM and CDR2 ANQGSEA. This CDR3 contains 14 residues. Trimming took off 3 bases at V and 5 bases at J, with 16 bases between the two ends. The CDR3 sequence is CSVEADQGLETQYF. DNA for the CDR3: TGCAGCGTTGAGGCGGATCAGGGATTGGAGACCCAGTACTTC.

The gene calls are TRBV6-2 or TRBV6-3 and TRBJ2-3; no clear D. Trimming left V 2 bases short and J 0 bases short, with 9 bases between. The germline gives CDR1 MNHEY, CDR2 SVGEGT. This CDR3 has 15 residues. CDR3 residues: CASSYEESSTDTQYF. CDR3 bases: TGTGCCAGCAGTTACGAGGAATCTAGCACAGATACGCAGTATTTT.

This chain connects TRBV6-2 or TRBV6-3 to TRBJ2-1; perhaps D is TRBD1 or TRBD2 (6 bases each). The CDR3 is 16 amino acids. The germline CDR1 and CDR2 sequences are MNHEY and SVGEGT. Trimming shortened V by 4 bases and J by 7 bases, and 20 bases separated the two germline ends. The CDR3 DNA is TGTGCCAGCAGTTCTCGAAAGGGGGGATTCGGGAATGAGCAGTTCTTC. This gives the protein CASSSRKGGFGNEQFF.

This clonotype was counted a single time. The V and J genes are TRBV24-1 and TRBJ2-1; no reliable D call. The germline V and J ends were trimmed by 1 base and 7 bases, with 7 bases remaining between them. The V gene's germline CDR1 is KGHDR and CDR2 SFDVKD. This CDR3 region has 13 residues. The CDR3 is CATSDLPGNEQFF. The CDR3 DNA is TGTGCCACCAGTGATTTACCCGGGAATGAGCAGTTCTTC.

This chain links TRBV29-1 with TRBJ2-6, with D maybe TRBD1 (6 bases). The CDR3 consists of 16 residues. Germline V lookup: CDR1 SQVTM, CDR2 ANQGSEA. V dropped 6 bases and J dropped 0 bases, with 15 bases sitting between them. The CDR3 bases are TGCAGCGTGGGGTCAGGGGTTAACTCTGGGGCCAACGTCCTGACTTTC. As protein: CSVGSGVNSGANVLTF.